Below are 5 T cell receptor beta chains sequenced from a single sample in a study of blood T cell repertoires in COVID-19 (dated by TCRdb to 2018 to 2021). Receptors were amplified or captured by the immunoSEQ multiplex PCR assay. TCRdb's version of the immuneACCESS table is confined to in-frame rearrangements and falls short of the full clone set. An unresolved V gene accounts for under half of the shortfall where checked; the remainder is of unknown origin. For this sample the table gives over 200,000 clones, of which over 80% were detected only once. The top ten clonotypes cover 1.3% of the sample. The source material was peripheral blood. The receptors come from a woman aged 25 to 39 with COVID-19, enrolled during active disease.

The chain uses TRBV2 and TRBJ1-1; tentatively, D is TRBD1 (6 bases). Germline V gene data show CDR1 as SNHLY and CDR2 as FYNNEI. V was clipped by 7 bases and J by 4 bases, with 13 bases between them. The CDR3 covers 13 residues. Here the CDR3 reads CASIGQGRTEAFF. CDR3 nucleotide sequence: TGTGCCAGCATCGGTCAGGGGCGCACTGAAGCTTTCTTT.

The chain uses TRBV29-1 and TRBJ1-1, with TRBD1 matching 10 bases. J was trimmed by 4 bases and V by 6 bases; bases with no gene match: 8. This CDR3 contains 14 residues. Germline CDR1 is SQVTM and CDR2 is ANQGSEA. The DNA for the CDR3 is TGCAGCGTCCCTACGAGGACAGGGGGCACTGAAGCTTTCTTT. Its translation is CSVPTRTGGTEAFF.

V is TRBV6-6 and J is TRBJ1-1; a possible D gene is TRBD1 (5 bases). V dropped 8 bases and J dropped 4 bases, with 17 bases sitting between them. This CDR3 spans 14 amino acids. From germline, CDR1 is MNHNY and CDR2 SVGAGI (reference sequence). This CDR3 reads CASYTPARATEAFF. CDR3 DNA sequence: TGTGCCAGCTATACACCTGCCAGGGCCACTGAAGCTTTCTTT.

The rearrangement joins TRBV29-1 to TRBJ1-2; the match to TRBD1 covers 9 bases. The V segment lost 3 bases and the J segment 2 bases; nucleotides outside the gene matches: 4. The CDR3 length is 14 residues. Germline CDR1 reads SQVTM; CDR2 reads ANQGSEA. The CDR3 loop reads CSVDEQGANYGYTF. Here the CDR3 DNA reads TGCAGCGTTGACGAACAGGGGGCCAACTATGGCTACACCTTC.

The chain couples TRBV6-2 or TRBV6-3 to TRBJ2-7; the D gene is possibly TRBD1 (6 bases). The V gene lost 5 bases and the J gene lost 4 bases, with 9 bases spanning the gap. Looked up from germline, CDR1 is MNHEY and CDR2 is SVGEGT. The CDR3 has 12 residues. The CDR3 DNA sequence: TGTGCCAGCAGTGGACAGACTTACGAGCAGTACTTC. Protein: CASSGQTYEQYF.